The 28 T cell receptor beta chains below were found in one sample sequenced in a study of human T cells and chemical hapten exposure. From the RACE reads, TCRdb called clonotypes with MiXCR, one entry per CDR3 protein. There are 95,000 or so distinct CDR3 sequences in the sample; approximately 10% occur only once, and around 3% lies in the top ten. Time point noted: patch test 2, 6 weeks after DPC sensitization. As for treatment: therapeutic diphenylcyclopropenone sensitization with weekly scalp DPC. The source material was whole blood, sampled in connection with sensitization to the hapten diphenylcyclopropenone (DPC). These receptors were collected from a middle-aged woman with alopecia areata. Some clones in this sample may be carry-over from other donors' samples.

This clonotype occurred many times. V is TRBV20-1 and J is TRBJ1-1; tentatively, D is TRBD1 (5 bases). Per germline, CDR1 DFQATT and CDR2 SNEGSKA (reference sequence). CDR3 length: 13 amino acids. Trimming cost V 3 bases and J 3 bases, with 11 bases left between them. This chain's CDR3 is CSASGQGYTEAFF. The CDR3 nucleotides are TGCAGTGCTAGTGGTCAGGGATACACTGAAGCTTTCTTT.

This clonotype was counted many times. The J gene is TRBJ1-1, the V gene TRBV25-1; D is undetermined. The CDR3 spans 14 residues. V was cut by 6 bases and J by 6 bases, with 17 bases left in between. CDR1 is MGHDK and CDR2 is SYGVNS in the germline V gene. The DNA of the CDR3 is TGTGCCAGCAGGGACGGCGGGTTTGAGGCTGAAGCTTTCTTT. This gives the protein CASRDGGFEAEAFF. Together with reference TRBV25-1 and TRBJ1-1, the CDR3 gives the full variable domain: EADIYQTPRYLVIGTGKKITLECSQTMGHDKMYWYQQDPGMELHLIHYSYGVNSTEKGDLSSESTVSRIRTEHFPLTLESARPSHTSQYLCASRDGGFEAEAFFGQGTRLTVV.

This clonotype was observed at least ten times. The gene calls are TRBV7-6 and TRBJ2-7, with D unresolved. Germline V lookup: CDR1 SGHVS, CDR2 FNYEAQ. The CDR3 consists of 13 residues. Trimming cost V 1 base and J 3 bases, with 7 bases left between them. The chain's CDR3 is CASSLGQIYEQYF. DNA for the CDR3: TGTGCCAGCAGCTTAGGCCAGATCTACGAGCAGTACTTC.

This clonotype came up many times. The CDR3 DNA sequence: TGTGCCAGCAGCTACAGCCGGGACGATGAACTGTTTTTT. It specifies CASSYSRDDELFF. J is TRBJ1-4 and V is TRBV13, with D maybe TRBD1 (5 bases). This CDR3 region has 13 residues. Trimming pared 4 bases from V and 12 bases from J, leaving 15 bases between. The germline gives CDR1 PRHDT, CDR2 FYEKMQ (reference sequence).

The rearrangement joins TRBV15 to TRBJ2-3; 7 bases agree with TRBD2. Germline CDR1 reads LNHNV; CDR2 reads YYDKDF (reference sequence). This CDR3 has 16 amino acids. Trimming cost V 1 base and J 4 bases; bases outside gene matches: 8. CDR3 DNA: TGTGCCACCAGCAGAGGGGACGTCACTAGCGCAGATACGCAGTATTTT. The encoded protein is CATSRGDVTSADTQYF.

There are a few counts of this clonotype. The chain combines TRBV11-2 with TRBJ2-4; 8 nucleotides match TRBD2. The CDR3 runs 19 residues. Germline V gives CDR1 SGHAT, CDR2 FQNNGV. The ends lost 1 base at V and 0 bases at J; junction bases unmatched: 11. As DNA, the CDR3 is TGTGCCAGCAGCTTAGTAGGTAGCGGGACCGATCTAGCCAAAAACATTCAGTACTTC. Protein: CASSLVGSGTDLAKNIQYF.

The genes are TRBV3-1 and TRBJ2-7; D call uncertain. The germline CDR1 and CDR2 sequences are LGHDT and YNNKEL (reference sequence). The CDR3 runs to 15 residues. Trimming took off 5 bases at V and 1 base at J, with 15 bases between the two ends. The CDR3: CASSVGGEPSYEQYF. The CDR3 DNA reads TGTGCCAGCAGCGTAGGCGGTGAGCCATCCTACGAGCAGTACTTC.

This clonotype was detected a few times. In nucleotides, the CDR3 is TGTGCCAGCAGCTTAGAGCAGGGGGCGCAGTACGAGCAGTACTTC. Amino acid sequence: CASSLEQGAQYEQYF. The V and J genes are TRBV7-2 and TRBJ2-7; 8 nucleotides agree with TRBD1. Trimming cost V 1 base and J 4 bases; bases outside gene matches: 6. The CDR3 is 15 amino acids. Germline CDR1 and CDR2: SGHTA and FQGNSA.

The rearrangement joins TRBV7-9 to TRBJ1-1; 8 nucleotides line up with TRBD1. The CDR3 consists of 13 residues. Trimming took 1 base from V and 6 from J; bases not matched to a gene: 1. Germline-derived CDR1 and CDR2 are SEHNR and FQNEAQ (reference sequence). CDR3 bases: TGTGCCAGCAGCTTAGGCAGGGGGCCTGAAGCTTTCTTT. Translation gives CASSLGRGPEAFF.

The chain carries TRBV12-3 or TRBV12-4 and TRBJ1-1; no firm D call. CDR3 length equals 12 residues. Between the trimmed V and J ends, which lost 4 bases and 5 bases, there was a span of 8 bases. DNA of the CDR3: TGTGCCAGCAGTTATTACAGTACTGAAGCTTTCTTT. Protein sequence: CASSYYSTEAFF.

As DNA, the CDR3 is TGCAGTGCTAGAGAGCCGGGTTACGAGCAGTACTTC. It is translated as CSAREPGYEQYF. The chain links TRBV20-1 to TRBJ2-7; D is uncertain. CDR3 length: 12 amino acids. Trimming took off 0 bases at V and 4 bases at J, with 7 bases between the two ends. The V gene's germline CDR1 is DFQATT and CDR2 SNEGSKA (reference sequence).

The sample holds many counts of this clonotype. This chain uses TRBV12-3 or TRBV12-4 with TRBJ2-3, with a weak D call TRBD1 (5 bases). CDR3 length: 16 residues. Trimming shortened V by 5 bases and J by 0 bases, and 15 bases separated the two germline ends. CDR3 region: CASSPRVLTSTDTQYF. Here the CDR3 DNA reads TGTGCCAGCAGTCCCAGGGTTTTAACTAGCACAGATACGCAGTATTTT.

This clonotype was seen only a few times. The CDR3 DNA sequence: TGTGCCAGCAGTTACGGGGCAGGGACCTTCGGGGAGCAGTACTTC. Its protein product is CASSYGAGTFGEQYF. The genes are TRBV6-6 and TRBJ2-7; D is perhaps TRBD1 or TRBD2 (5 bases each). CDR3 length equals 15 residues. V lost 2 bases, J lost 7 bases, and 18 bases lay in between. CDR1 is MNHNY and CDR2 is SVGAGI in the germline V gene (reference sequence).

The chain has TRBV29-1 and TRBJ2-1; D remains ambiguous. V was shortened by 5 bases and J by 9 bases, with 14 bases between the two germline ends. CDR1 and CDR2 from the germline V gene are SQVTM and ANQGSEA. CDR3 length equals 12 residues. The chain's CDR3 is CSVLRLGPEQFF. The CDR3 DNA follows: TGCAGCGTTCTCCGACTCGGGCCTGAGCAGTTCTTC.

This clonotype has only a few counts. The CDR3 spells CASSYGMPAGSNTGELFF. In nucleotides, the CDR3 is TGTGCCAGCAGCTACGGGATGCCGGCTGGATCGAACACCGGGGAGCTGTTTTTT. The chain uses TRBV5-4 and TRBJ2-2, with D tentatively TRBD2 (5 bases). The V gene lost 3 bases and the J gene lost 0 bases, with 18 bases spanning the gap. The CDR3 has 18 amino acids. Germline V CDR1 and CDR2: SGHNT, YYREEE (reference sequence).

This clonotype was recorded many times. The chain carries TRBV7-3 and TRBJ2-5, with 8 bases lining up with TRBD1. This CDR3 spans 15 amino acids. Per the germline V gene, CDR1 is SGHTA and CDR2 is FQGTGA. The V segment lost 2 bases and the J segment 3 bases; nucleotides outside the gene matches: 5. The CDR3 loop reads CASSLPEQGEETQYF. The CDR3, as DNA: TGTGCCAGCAGCTTACCCGAACAGGGGGAAGAGACCCAGTACTTC. The full variable domain, in which reference TRBV7-3 and TRBJ2-5 provide the parts outside the CDR3, is GAGVSQTPSNKVTEKGKYVELRCDPISGHTALYWYRQSLGQGPEFLIYFQGTGAADDSGLPNDRFFAVRPEGSVSTLKIQRTERGDSAVYLCASSLPEQGEETQYFGPGTRLLVL.

This clonotype was counted at least ten times. J is TRBJ2-7 and V is TRBV27; D possibly corresponds to TRBD1 (5 bases). Trimming removed 0 bases from V and 0 bases from J, with 9 bases in between. The CDR3 runs 15 residues. Germline CDR1 reads MNHEY; CDR2 reads SMNVEV (reference sequence). This chain's CDR3 is CASSLSGHSSYEQYF. CDR3 nucleotide sequence: TGTGCCAGCAGTTTATCCGGACACAGCTCCTACGAGCAGTACTTC.

This chain uses TRBV29-1 with TRBJ1-2; D is unresolved. The germline V gene encodes CDR1 SQVTM and CDR2 ANQGSEA. Trimming removed 6 bases at V and 2 bases at J, with 13 bases between. The CDR3 consists of 13 residues. The CDR3 region has the DNA TGCAGCGTGCCCGGGAGAGCAAACTATGGCTACACCTTC. Translation: CSVPGRANYGYTF.

Only a few counts were recorded for this clonotype. The rearrangement uses TRBV30 and TRBJ2-3; D gene unclear. In germline, CDR1 is GTSNPN, CDR2 SVGIG (reference sequence). V dropped 5 bases and J dropped 4 bases, with 16 bases sitting between them. CDR3 length equals 14 residues. For the CDR3, the DNA is TGTGCCTGGTCGAAGTCCCGCGGCCCAGATACGCAGTATTTT. The encoded protein is CAWSKSRGPDTQYF.

The V and J genes are TRBV4-3 and TRBJ2-7, with D uncertain. In germline, CDR1 is LGHNA, CDR2 YSLEER. V lost 2 bases and J lost 1, with 12 bases in between. The CDR3 is 15 amino acids. This CDR3 is CASSQSRVPSYEQYF. The DNA for the CDR3 is TGCGCCAGCAGCCAATCCCGAGTTCCATCCTACGAGCAGTACTTC.

This chain links TRBV28 with TRBJ2-3; D uncertain. The CDR3 totals 14 residues. The germline CDR1 and CDR2 sequences are MDHEN and SYDVKM. V lost 1 base and J 3 bases, leaving 8 bases between the germline ends. CDR3 loop: CASSLSRLTDTQYF. The CDR3 DNA reads as TGTGCCAGCAGTTTATCCCGCTTGACAGATACGCAGTATTTT.

The chain uses TRBV7-2 and TRBJ2-3, with 9 bases matching TRBD2. The junction had 7 bases not matched to a gene; V was cut back by 5 bases and J by 10 bases. Looked up from germline, CDR1 is SGHTA and CDR2 is FQGNSA. The CDR3 is 13 residues long. CDR3 sequence: CASSPSSGSAQYF. The CDR3 coding sequence is TGTGCCAGCAGCCCGAGTAGCGGGAGCGCGCAGTATTTT.

The chain links TRBV12-3 or TRBV12-4 to TRBJ1-1; no clear D gene. The CDR3 runs 15 residues. V lost 5 bases and J lost 3, with 16 bases in between. DNA of the CDR3: TGTGCCAGCAGTCCGTCTGTTGCGAAGTACACTGAAGCTTTCTTT. This encodes CASSPSVAKYTEAFF.

V usage is TRBV7-2 and J usage is TRBJ1-5; D ambiguous. V lost 3 bases to trimming and J lost 6 bases, with 9 bases between them. The germline CDR1 and CDR2 sequences are SGHTA and FQGNSA. This CDR3 has 13 amino acids. CDR3: CASSFGGSQPQHF. The CDR3 bases are TGTGCCAGCAGCTTCGGTGGGAGTCAGCCCCAGCATTTT.

This clonotype has just one count. The rearrangement uses TRBV29-1 and TRBJ1-2; D perhaps matches TRBD1 (5 bases). V lost 7 bases, J lost 4 bases, and 7 bases lay in between. This CDR3 region has 10 residues. The V gene's germline CDR1 is SQVTM and CDR2 ANQGSEA. In DNA, the CDR3 is TGCAGCGCCCAGGGCTATGGCTACACCTTC. Amino acids: CSAQGYGYTF.

CDR3 sequence reads: CASSPPASRGNYNEQFF. Here the CDR3 DNA reads TGTGCCAGCTCACCACCTGCTTCGCGGGGAAACTACAATGAGCAGTTCTTC. This sequence joins TRBV18 and TRBJ2-1; D might be TRBD2 (6 bases). The CDR3 spans 17 residues. V dropped 0 bases and J dropped 3 bases, with 15 bases sitting between them. Germline CDR1 KGHSH, CDR2 LQKENI.

The chain recombines TRBV29-1 with TRBJ2-7; D may be TRBD2 (6 bases). The CDR3 extends over 12 amino acids. Trimming stripped 5 bases from V and 4 bases from J, with 12 bases between. CDR1 and CDR2 from the germline V gene are SQVTM and ANQGSEA. CDR3 nucleotide sequence: TGCAGCGTTCAACCCGGGAGATACGAGCAGTACTTC. As protein: CSVQPGRYEQYF.

The genes are TRBV12-3 or TRBV12-4 and TRBJ2-2, with D perhaps TRBD2 (6 bases). Deletions cut 6 bases from V and 4 bases from J, with 18 bases between. This CDR3 region has 16 residues. CDR3 loop: CASSFWTVRGTGELFF. Written as DNA, the CDR3 is TGTGCCAGCAGCTTTTGGACGGTGCGGGGCACCGGGGAGCTGTTTTTT.